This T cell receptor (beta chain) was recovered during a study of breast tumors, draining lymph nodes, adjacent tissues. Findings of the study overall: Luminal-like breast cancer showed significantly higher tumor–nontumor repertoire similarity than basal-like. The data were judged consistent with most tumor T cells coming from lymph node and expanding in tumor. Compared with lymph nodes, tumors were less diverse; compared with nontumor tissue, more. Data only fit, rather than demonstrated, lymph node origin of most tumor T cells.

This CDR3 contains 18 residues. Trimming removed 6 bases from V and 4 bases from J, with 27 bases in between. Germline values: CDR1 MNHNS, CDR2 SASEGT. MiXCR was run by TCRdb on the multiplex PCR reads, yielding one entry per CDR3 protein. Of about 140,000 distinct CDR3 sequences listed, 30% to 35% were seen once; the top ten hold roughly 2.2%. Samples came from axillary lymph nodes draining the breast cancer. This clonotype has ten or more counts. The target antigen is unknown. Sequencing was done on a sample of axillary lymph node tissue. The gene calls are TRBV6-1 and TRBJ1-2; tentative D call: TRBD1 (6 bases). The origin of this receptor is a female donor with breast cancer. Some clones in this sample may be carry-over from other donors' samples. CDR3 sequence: CASSSLGATQGPGYGYTF. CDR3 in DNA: TGTGCCAGCAGCTCCCTCGGGGCTACACAGGGTCCCGGCTATGGCTACACCTTC.